The text below deals with one T cell receptor beta chain. What it binds is not known. The data stem from a study of T cell responses to AZD1222 COVID-19 vaccine. Findings and caveats of the study: A reported finding is that nearly half of spike-specific TCRs target unmutated variant regions. Only six people who got AZD1222 tested seropositive at baseline. Sampling captured repertoires only after the peak T cell response.

Clones were read by immunoSEQ multiplex PCR, and TCRdb kept only the in-frame ones, dropping some. Of over 110,000 clones in the sample, roughly nine tenths are singletons; the top ten hold under 2%. Second-dose schedules of about 4 or about 12 weeks were combined. There are 14 residues in the CDR3. Germline CDR1 reads LNHDA; CDR2 reads SQIVND (reference sequence). V was clipped by 0 bases and J by 0 bases, with 3 bases between them. This rearrangement joins TRBV19 to TRBJ1-3, with D unresolved. The input for sequencing was peripheral blood, taken 28 days after the second AZD1222 dose. The TCR was taken from an adult who received the AZD1222 COVID-19 vaccine. CDR3 residues: CASSIDISGNTIYF. Here the CDR3 DNA reads TGTGCCAGTAGTATAGACATCTCTGGAAACACCATATATTTT.